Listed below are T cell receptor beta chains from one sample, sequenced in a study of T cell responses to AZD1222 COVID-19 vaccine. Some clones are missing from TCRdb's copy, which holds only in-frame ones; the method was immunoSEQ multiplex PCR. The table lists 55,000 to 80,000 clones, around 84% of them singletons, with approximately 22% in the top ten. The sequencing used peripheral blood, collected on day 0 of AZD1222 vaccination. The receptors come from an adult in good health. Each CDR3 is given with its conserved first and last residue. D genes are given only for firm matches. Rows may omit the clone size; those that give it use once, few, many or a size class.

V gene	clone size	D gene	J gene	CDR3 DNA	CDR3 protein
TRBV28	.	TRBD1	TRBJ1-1	TGTGCCAGCAGTTTGGGACAGCTTCTTTCCGGAGCTTTCTTT	CASSLGQLLSGAFF
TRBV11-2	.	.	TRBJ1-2	TGTGCCAGCAGACCCACAGGGTTTCTTTATGGCTACACCTTC	CASRPTGFLYGYTF
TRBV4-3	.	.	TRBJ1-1	TGCGCCAGCAGCCAAGTGGGGGCTGTAGAAGCTTTCTTT	CASSQVGAVEAFF
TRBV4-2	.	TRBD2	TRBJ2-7	TGTGCCAGCAGCCAAGTAGCGGGAGACCCCTCCGAGCAGTACTTC	CASSQVAGDPSEQYF
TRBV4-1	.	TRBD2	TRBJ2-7	TGCGCCAGCAGCCCAGCCCCCACTAGCGGATCCTACGAGCAGTACTTC	CASSPAPTSGSYEQYF
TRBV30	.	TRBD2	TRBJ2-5	TGTGCCTTGACTAGCCTCGTGGCGGGGACCCAGTACTTC	CALTSLVAGTQYF
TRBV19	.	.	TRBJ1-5	TGTGCCAGTAGTAGGGGGGTGGCGAGCCCCAATCAGCCCCAGCATTTT	CASSRGVASPNQPQHF
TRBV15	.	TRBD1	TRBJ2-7	TGTGCCACCAGCAGATCTCCGGGACAGGGACACGAGCAGTACTTC	CATSRSPGQGHEQYF
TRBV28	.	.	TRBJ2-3	TGTGCCAGCACCCTAATCGGAGATACGCAGTATTTT	CASTLIGDTQYF
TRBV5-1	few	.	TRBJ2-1	TGCGCCAGCAGCTTGAGGCAGGAAGTCTACAATGAGCAGTTCTTC	CASSLRQEVYNEQFF
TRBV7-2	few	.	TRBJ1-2	TGTGCCAGCAGCCAAACGGGACTCTCGGTCTATGGCTACACCTTC	CASSQTGLSVYGYTF
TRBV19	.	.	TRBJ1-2	TGTGCCAGTAGCAATGACCGAGGAGGCTACACCTTC	CASSNDRGGYTF
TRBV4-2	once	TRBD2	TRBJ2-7	TGTGCCAGCAGCCAAGTTGGGGTAGCGGGGGACTCCTACGAGCAGTACTTC	CASSQVGVAGDSYEQYF
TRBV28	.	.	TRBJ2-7	TGTGCCAGCAGTTTTAGAGGGACCCGCTCCTACGAGCAGTACTTC	CASSFRGTRSYEQYF
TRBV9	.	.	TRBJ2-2	TGTGCCAGCAGCGCCTCCCCTCGTGGCACCGGGGAGCTGTTTTTT	CASSASPRGTGELFF
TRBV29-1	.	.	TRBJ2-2	TGCGCGATAGCAATTAACACCGGGGAGCTGTTTTTT	CAIAINTGELFF
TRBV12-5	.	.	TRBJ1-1	TGTGCTAGTGGTTTCGGGACTTCTGAAGCTTTCTTT	CASGFGTSEAFF
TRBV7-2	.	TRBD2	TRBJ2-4	TGTGCCAGCAGCTTTTATGCGGGGGGCTTTATTAACAAAAACATTCAGTACTTC	CASSFYAGGFINKNIQYF